These 11 T cell receptor beta chains were sequenced from one sample in a study of blood T cell repertoires in COVID-19. The assay was immunoSEQ multiplex PCR, and TCRdb's table has in-frame clones only and misses some. This sample has approximately 200,000 clones; about 90% occur once, and the top ten carry around 1.3%. The specimen was PBMCs or T cells enriched from blood (not recorded which). These receptors were taken from a man aged 25-45 years who had recovered from COVID-19.

This rearrangement joins TRBV7-2 to TRBJ1-3; D may be TRBD1 (5 bases). This CDR3 has 17 amino acids. Germline V gene sequence: CDR1 SGHTA, CDR2 FQGNSA. Trimming took off 0 bases at V and 0 bases at J, with 12 bases between the two ends. The CDR3 loop is CASSLASGGVSGNTIYF. CDR3 in DNA: TGTGCCAGCAGCTTAGCCTCTGGGGGGGTCTCTGGAAACACCATATATTTT.

The chain recombines TRBV28 with TRBJ2-1; TRBD2 matches 12 bases. The ends lost 4 bases at V and 9 bases at J; junction bases unmatched: 10. The CDR3 consists of 16 residues. The germline V gene has CDR1 MDHEN and CDR2 SYDVKM. The chain's CDR3 is CASSWSTSGGLGEQFF. CDR3 in DNA: TGTGCCAGCAGTTGGTCGACTAGCGGGGGCCTAGGTGAGCAGTTCTTC. The variable domain in full, completed from reference TRBV28 and TRBJ2-1, reads DVKVTQSSRYLVKRTGEKVFLECVQDMDHENMFWYRQDPGLGLRLIYFSYDVKMKEKGDIPEGYSVSREKKERFSLILESASTNQTSMYLCASSWSTSGGLGEQFFGPGTRLTVL.

The V gene is TRBV5-6, the J gene TRBJ2-7; D gene unclear. This CDR3 is 15 amino acids long. Germline V CDR1 and CDR2: SGHDT, YYEEEE. Deletions cut 1 base from V and 0 bases from J, with 11 bases between. The CDR3 protein is CASSLWAGSSYEQYF. Written as DNA, the CDR3 is TGTGCCAGCAGCTTGTGGGCAGGAAGCTCCTACGAGCAGTACTTC.

V gene TRBV15 combines with J gene TRBJ1-5, with D maybe TRBD1 (5 bases). Germline V gene sequence: CDR1 LNHNV, CDR2 YYDKDF (reference sequence). CDR3 length: 15 residues. The germline V and J ends were trimmed by 1 base and 3 bases, with 10 bases remaining between them. The CDR3 DNA follows: TGTGCCACCAGCAGAGGAGCAGGGAACAATCAGCCCCAGCATTTT. Amino acid sequence: CATSRGAGNNQPQHF.

The chain couples TRBV19 to TRBJ2-2, with TRBD1 matching over 7 bases. Germline V lookup: CDR1 LNHDA, CDR2 SQIVND (reference sequence). The V gene end was trimmed by 5 bases and the J gene end by 7 bases; junction bases not matched to a gene: 13. This CDR3 spans 16 amino acids. DNA of the CDR3: TGTGCCAGTAGTTCCTTGAGAGGGGGCGCCTACGGGGAGCTGTTTTTT. This encodes CASSSLRGGAYGELFF. Complete variable domain (other parts from reference TRBV19 and TRBJ2-2): DGGITQSPKYLFRKEGQNVTLSCEQNLNHDAMYWYRQDPGQGLRLIYYSQIVNDFQKGDIAEGYSVSREKKESFPLTVTSAQKNPTAFYLCASSSLRGGAYGELFFGEGSRLTVL.

This clone has a single count. The V gene is TRBV25-1, the J gene TRBJ1-4; 8 bases align to TRBD1. The CDR3 is 15 amino acids. V dropped 2 bases and J dropped 5; count of bases not matched to a gene: 4. In germline, CDR1 is MGHDK, CDR2 SYGVNS. CDR3 protein: CASSEGQGPNEKLFF. The CDR3 nucleotides are TGTGCCAGCAGTGAAGGACAGGGTCCCAATGAAAAACTGTTTTTT.

Only one count was recorded for this clone. The chain is built from TRBV28 and TRBJ1-1; D not resolved. CDR1 is MDHEN and CDR2 is SYDVKM in the germline V gene. This CDR3 comprises 12 residues. V was trimmed by 5 bases and J by 8 bases, leaving 12 bases between them. CDR3 DNA sequence: TGTGCCAGCAGTACCTTGTGGGCGGAAGCTTTCTTT. Residues: CASSTLWAEAFF.

The chain joins TRBV29-1 to TRBJ1-2; D perhaps matches TRBD1 (6 bases). CDR3 length: 13 residues. Per the germline V gene, CDR1 is SQVTM and CDR2 is ANQGSEA. V lost 6 bases, J lost 4 bases, and 15 bases lay in between. The chain's CDR3 is CSVTGSIGYGYTF. The CDR3 DNA follows: TGCAGCGTAACAGGGAGTATTGGCTATGGCTACACCTTC.

This chain joins TRBV4-3 and TRBJ1-1, with TRBD1 identical over 10 bases. The V and J ends lost 0 bases and 1 base, in that order; junction bases with no gene match: 2. The CDR3 extends over 16 amino acids. The germline V gene has CDR1 LGHNA and CDR2 YSLEER. The CDR3 DNA sequence: TGCGCCAGCAGCCAAGAACGACAGGGGGCGAACACTGAAGCTTTCTTT. Its translation: CASSQERQGANTEAFF.

The CDR3 sequence is CASSQDASGTIGYEQYF. As DNA, the CDR3 is TGTGCCAGCAGCCAAGATGCTTCCGGGACAATAGGCTACGAGCAGTACTTC. The chain links TRBV4-2 to TRBJ2-7; tentative D call: TRBD1 (6 bases). The germline gives CDR1 LGHNA, CDR2 YNFKEQ. The CDR3 is 17 amino acids. Trimming removed 0 bases at V and 3 bases at J, with 18 bases between.

This chain connects TRBV9 to TRBJ2-2; D remains ambiguous. V was pared by 2 bases and J by 2 bases, with 10 bases between. Germline V gene data show CDR1 as SGDLS and CDR2 as YYNGEE. This CDR3 region has 15 residues. CDR3 bases: TGTGCCAGCAGCGTGGGTACTACTAACACCGGGGAGCTGTTTTTT. Translating it yields CASSVGTTNTGELFF.